This TCR beta chain stems from a study of blood T cells in healthy people across ages. The study, taken as a whole, reports: Age showed a roughly linear inverse relationship with TCR beta diversity per million T cells. Long-lived donors exceeded aged donors in naive CD4+ cells and diversity.

A sample-barcoded 5' primer and a J-beta primer mix were used in a second PCR of roughly 7 to 11 cycles. TCRdb called the 5' RACE reads again in MiXCR, with one record for every CDR3 protein. Altogether 1.5 million to 2 million distinct CDR3 sequences are present, about 50% being singletons, with the ten largest covering about 2.1%. Per-sample PBMC isolation yielded at least 6 million cells. At least 5.5 micrograms of total RNA were extracted per sample. The CDR3 extends over 17 amino acids. Looked up from germline, CDR1 is SGHKS and CDR2 is YYEKEE (reference sequence). Concerning this clonotype: Antigen specificity is unknown. The junction departs from the called germline gene at one end, perhaps through a read error.

The clonotype was recovered from a woman aged 40 to 50 in good health. Sequenced: blood. V and J are TRBV5-5 and TRBJ2-1, with TRBD2 matching over 13 bases. CDR3 nucleotide sequence: TGTGCCAGCAGCAAGAGGACTAGCGGGGGAGCCAAGAATGGGCAGTTCTTC. Protein sequence: CASSKRTSGGAKNGQFF.